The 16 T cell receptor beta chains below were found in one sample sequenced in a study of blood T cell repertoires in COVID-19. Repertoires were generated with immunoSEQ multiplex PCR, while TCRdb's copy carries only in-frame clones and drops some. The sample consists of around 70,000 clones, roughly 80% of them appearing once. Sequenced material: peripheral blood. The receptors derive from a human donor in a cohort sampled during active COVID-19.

CDR3 in DNA: TGTGCCAGCAGCTTAGCAGCGGGAGCGGATTTTGAGCAGTTCTTC. Protein: CASSLAAGADFEQFF. This rearrangement joins TRBV7-2 to TRBJ2-1, with TRBD2 identical over 8 bases. The CDR3 has 15 residues. Germline CDR1 and CDR2: SGHTA and FQGNSA. V shed 0 bases, J shed 9 bases, and the junction held 7 bases outside the gene matches.

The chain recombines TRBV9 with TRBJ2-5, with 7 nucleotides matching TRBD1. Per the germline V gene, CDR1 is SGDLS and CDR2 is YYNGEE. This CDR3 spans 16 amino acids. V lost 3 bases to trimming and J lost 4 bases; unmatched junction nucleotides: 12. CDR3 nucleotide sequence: TGTGCCAGCAGCGGCCCGGGGCAGGGGGTGGGAGAGACCCAGTACTTC. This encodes CASSGPGQGVGETQYF.

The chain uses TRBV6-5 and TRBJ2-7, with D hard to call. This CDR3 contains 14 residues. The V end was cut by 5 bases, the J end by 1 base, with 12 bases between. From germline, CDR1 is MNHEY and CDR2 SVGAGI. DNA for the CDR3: TGTGCCAGCAGTCCCGGGTCCGCGTCCTACGAGCAGTACGTC. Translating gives CASSPGSASYEQYV.

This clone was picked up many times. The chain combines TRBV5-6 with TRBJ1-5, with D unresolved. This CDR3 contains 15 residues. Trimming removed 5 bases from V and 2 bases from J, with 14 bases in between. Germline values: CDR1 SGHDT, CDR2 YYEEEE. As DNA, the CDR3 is TGTGCCAGCAGTTCTGGACTGCGAGGCAATCAGCCCCAGCATTTT. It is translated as CASSSGLRGNQPQHF.

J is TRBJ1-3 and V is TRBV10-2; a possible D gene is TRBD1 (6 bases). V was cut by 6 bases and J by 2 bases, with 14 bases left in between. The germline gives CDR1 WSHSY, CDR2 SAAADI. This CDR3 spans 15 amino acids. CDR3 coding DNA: TGCGCCAGCAGCTCGGCGGGGGGCCCTGGAAACACCATATATTTT. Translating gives CASSSAGGPGNTIYF.

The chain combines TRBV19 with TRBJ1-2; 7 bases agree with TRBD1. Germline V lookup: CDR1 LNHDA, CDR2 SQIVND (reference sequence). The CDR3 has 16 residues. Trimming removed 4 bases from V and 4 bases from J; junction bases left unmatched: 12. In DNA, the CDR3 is TGTGCCAGTAGTACAACGACAGGGAAATTACTCTATGGCTACACCTTC. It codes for CASSTTTGKLLYGYTF.

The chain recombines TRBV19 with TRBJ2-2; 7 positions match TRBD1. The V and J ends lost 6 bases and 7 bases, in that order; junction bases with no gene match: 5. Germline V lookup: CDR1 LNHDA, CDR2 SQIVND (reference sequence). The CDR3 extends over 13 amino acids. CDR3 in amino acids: CASRPTGVGELFF. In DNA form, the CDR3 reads TGTGCCAGTAGGCCTACAGGGGTCGGGGAGCTGTTTTTT.

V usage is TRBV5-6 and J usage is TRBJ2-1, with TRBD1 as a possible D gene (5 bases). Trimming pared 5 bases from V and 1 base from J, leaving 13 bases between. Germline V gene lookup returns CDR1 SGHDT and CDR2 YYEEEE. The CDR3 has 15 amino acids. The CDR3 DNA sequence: TGTGCCAGCAGTTATCTGGCAGGGTCCTACAATGAGCAGTTCTTC. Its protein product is CASSYLAGSYNEQFF.

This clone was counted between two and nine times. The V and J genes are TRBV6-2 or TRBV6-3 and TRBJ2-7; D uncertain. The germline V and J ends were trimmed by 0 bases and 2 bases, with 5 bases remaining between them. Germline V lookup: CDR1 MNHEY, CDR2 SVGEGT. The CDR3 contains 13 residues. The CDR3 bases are TGTGCCAGCAGTTACTCGTATGCCTACGAGCAGTACTTC. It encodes CASSYSYAYEQYF.

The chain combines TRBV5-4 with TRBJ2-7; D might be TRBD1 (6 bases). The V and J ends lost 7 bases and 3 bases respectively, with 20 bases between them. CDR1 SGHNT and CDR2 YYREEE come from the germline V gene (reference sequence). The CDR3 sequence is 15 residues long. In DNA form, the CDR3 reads TGTGCCAGCGGAGTAACAGGGAAGAGAGGCTACGAGCAGTACTTC. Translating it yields CASGVTGKRGYEQYF.

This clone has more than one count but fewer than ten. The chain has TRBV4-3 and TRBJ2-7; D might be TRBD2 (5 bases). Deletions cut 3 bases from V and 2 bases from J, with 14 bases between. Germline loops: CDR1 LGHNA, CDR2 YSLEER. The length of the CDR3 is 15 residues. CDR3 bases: TGCGCCAGCAGCCAGTCCTGGGAGCAAACCTACGAGCAGTACTTC. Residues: CASSQSWEQTYEQYF.

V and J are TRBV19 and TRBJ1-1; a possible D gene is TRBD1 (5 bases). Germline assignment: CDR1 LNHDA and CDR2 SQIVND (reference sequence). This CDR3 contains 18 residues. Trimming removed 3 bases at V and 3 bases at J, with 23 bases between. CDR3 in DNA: TGTGCCAGTAGTATGGGAGGCGCAGGGAGATATGGGGACACTGAAGCTTTCTTT. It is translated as CASSMGGAGRYGDTEAFF.

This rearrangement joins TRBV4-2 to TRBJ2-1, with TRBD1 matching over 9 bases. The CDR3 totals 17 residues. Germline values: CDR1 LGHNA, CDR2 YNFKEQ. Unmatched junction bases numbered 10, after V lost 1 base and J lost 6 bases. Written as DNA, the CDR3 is TGTGCCAGCAGCCAAGGAAATACAGGGGGCCCGTTCAATGAGCAGTTCTTC. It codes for CASSQGNTGGPFNEQFF.

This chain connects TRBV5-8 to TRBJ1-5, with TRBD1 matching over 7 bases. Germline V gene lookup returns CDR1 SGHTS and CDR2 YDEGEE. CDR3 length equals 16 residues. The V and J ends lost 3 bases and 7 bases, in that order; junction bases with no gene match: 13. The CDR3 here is CASSYGTASSGQPQHF. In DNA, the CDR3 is TGTGCCAGCAGCTACGGGACAGCAAGTTCAGGCCAGCCCCAGCATTTT.

CDR3 protein: CASSLGGGGTEAFF. In nucleotides, the CDR3 is TGTGCCAGCAGCCTCGGGGGGGGCGGTACTGAAGCTTTCTTT. This chain connects TRBV28 to TRBJ1-1; a weak D match, TRBD1 (6 bases). The length of the CDR3 is 14 residues. CDR1 is MDHEN, CDR2 SYDVKM, per germline. V lost 6 bases, J lost 5 bases, and 16 bases lay in between.

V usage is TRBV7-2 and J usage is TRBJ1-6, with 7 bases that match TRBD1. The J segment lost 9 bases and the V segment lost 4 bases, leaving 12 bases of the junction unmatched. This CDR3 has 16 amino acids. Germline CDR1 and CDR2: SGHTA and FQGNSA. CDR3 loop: CASSSRDRQGISPLHF. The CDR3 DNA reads TGTGCCAGCAGCTCCCGGGACAGACAAGGCATTTCACCCCTCCACTTT.